This T cell receptor beta chain was sequenced in a study of T cell repertoires in cytomegalovirus infection. V lost 5 bases and J lost 5, with 12 bases in between. The length of the CDR3 is 13 residues. CDR1 is SEHNR and CDR2 is FQNEAQ in the germline V gene (reference sequence). TCRdb re-derived calls from the reads in MiXCR, one entry per CDR3 protein. This table holds hundreds of thousands of distinct CDR3 sequences, around 29% found once. Turning to this clonotype: Its cognate antigen is unknown.

This sample comprised cultured PBMCs, obtained from culture after CMV antigen stimulation. The clonotype comes from a human donor in good health (CMV status not recorded). Some clones in this sample may be carry-over from other donors' samples. The chain joins TRBV7-9 to TRBJ1-1; D might be TRBD1 (6 bases). The CDR3 loop reads CASSPQGGTEAFF. CDR3 coding DNA: TGTGCCAGCAGCCCACAGGGTGGGACTGAAGCTTTCTTT. The complete variable domain, with remaining parts taken from reference TRBV7-9 and TRBJ1-1, reads DTGVSQNPRHKITKRGQNVTFRCDPISEHNRLYWYRQTLGQGPEFLTYFQNEAQLEKSRLLSDRFSAERPKGSFSTLEIQRTEQGDSAMYLCASSPQGGTEAFFGQGTRLTVV.